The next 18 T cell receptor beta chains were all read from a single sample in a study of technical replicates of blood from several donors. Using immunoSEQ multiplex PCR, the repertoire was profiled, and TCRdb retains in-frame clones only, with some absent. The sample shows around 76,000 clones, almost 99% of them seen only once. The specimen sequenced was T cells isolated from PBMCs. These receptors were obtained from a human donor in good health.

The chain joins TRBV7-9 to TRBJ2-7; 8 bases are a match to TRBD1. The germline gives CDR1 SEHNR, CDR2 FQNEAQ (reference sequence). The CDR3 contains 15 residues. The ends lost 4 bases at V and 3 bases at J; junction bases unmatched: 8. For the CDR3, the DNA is TGTGCCAGCAGCTCGTTGACAGGGGCAATCTACGAGCAGTACTTC. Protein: CASSSLTGAIYEQYF.

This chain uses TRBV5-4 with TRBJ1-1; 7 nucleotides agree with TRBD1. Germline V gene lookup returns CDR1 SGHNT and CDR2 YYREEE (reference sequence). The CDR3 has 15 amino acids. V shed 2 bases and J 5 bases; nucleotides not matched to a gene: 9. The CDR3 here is CASSFSETGRTEAFF. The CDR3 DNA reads TGTGCCAGCAGCTTTTCTGAGACAGGGAGGACTGAAGCTTTCTTT.

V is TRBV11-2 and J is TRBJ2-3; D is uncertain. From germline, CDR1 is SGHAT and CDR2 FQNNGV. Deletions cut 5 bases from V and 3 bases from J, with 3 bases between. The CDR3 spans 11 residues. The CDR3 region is CASSLTDTQYF. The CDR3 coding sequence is TGTGCCAGCAGCCTAACAGATACGCAGTATTTT.

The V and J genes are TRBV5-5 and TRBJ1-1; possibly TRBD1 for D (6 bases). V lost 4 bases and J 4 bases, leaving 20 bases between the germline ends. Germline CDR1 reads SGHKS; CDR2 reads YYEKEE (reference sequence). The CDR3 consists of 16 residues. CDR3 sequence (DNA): TGTGCCAGCAGCCGATTTATCGGGCAGGGGTTCACTGAAGCTTTCTTT. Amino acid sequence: CASSRFIGQGFTEAFF.

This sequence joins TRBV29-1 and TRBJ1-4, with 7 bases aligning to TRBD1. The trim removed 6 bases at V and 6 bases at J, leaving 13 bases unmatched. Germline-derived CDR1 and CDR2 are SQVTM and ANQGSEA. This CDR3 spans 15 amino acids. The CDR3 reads CSVITWTGSDEKLFF. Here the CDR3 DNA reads TGCAGCGTCATAACTTGGACAGGTTCGGATGAAAAACTGTTTTTT.

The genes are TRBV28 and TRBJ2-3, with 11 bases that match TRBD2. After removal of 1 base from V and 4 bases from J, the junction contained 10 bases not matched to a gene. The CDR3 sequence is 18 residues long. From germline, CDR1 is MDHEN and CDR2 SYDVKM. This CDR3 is CASSLSSLAGGVADTQYF. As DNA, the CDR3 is TGTGCCAGCAGTTTATCGTCATTAGCGGGAGGGGTCGCAGATACGCAGTATTTT.

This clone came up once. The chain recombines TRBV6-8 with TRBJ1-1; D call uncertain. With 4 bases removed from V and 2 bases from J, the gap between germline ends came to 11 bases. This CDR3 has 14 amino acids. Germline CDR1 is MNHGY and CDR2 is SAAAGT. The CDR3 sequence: CASSFDKINTEAFF. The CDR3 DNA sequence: TGTGCCAGCAGTTTCGACAAGATCAACACTGAAGCTTTCTTT.

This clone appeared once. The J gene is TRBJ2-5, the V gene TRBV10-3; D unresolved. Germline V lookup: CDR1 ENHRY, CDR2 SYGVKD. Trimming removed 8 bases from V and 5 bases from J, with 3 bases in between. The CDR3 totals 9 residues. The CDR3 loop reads CAIEETQYF. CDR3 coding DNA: TGTGCCATCGAGGAGACCCAGTACTTC.

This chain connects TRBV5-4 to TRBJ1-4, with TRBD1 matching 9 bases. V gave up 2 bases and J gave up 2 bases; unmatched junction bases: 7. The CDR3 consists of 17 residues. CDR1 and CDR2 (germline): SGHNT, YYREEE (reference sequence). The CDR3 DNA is TGTGCCAGCAGCTTTTGGACAGGGGAAGGGACTAATGAAAAACTGTTTTTT. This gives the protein CASSFWTGEGTNEKLFF. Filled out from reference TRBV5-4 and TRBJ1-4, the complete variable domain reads ETGVTQSPTHLIKTRGQQVTLRCSSQSGHNTVSWYQQALGQGPQFIFQYYREEENGRGNFPPRFSGLQFPNYSSELNVNALELDDSALYLCASSFWTGEGTNEKLFFGSGTQLSVL.

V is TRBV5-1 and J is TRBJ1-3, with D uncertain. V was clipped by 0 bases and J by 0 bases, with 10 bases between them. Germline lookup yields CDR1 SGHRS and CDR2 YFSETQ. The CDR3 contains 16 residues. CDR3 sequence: CASSLAGQVSGNTIYF. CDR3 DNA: TGCGCCAGCAGCTTGGCCGGCCAGGTCTCTGGAAACACCATATATTTT.

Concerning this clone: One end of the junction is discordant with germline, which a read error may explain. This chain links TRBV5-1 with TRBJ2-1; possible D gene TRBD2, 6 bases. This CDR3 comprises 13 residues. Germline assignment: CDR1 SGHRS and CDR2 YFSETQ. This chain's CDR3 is CASSLVVWGERFF. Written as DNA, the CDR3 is TGCGCCAGCAGCTTGGTCGTATGGGGGGAGCGGTTCTTC.

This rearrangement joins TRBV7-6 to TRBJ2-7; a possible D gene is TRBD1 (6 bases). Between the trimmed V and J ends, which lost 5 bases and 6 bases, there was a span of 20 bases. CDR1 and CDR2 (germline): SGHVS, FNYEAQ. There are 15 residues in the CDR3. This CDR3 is CASSPRWTRRGEQYF. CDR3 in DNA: TGTGCCAGCAGCCCCCGTTGGACTCGCAGGGGCGAGCAGTACTTC.

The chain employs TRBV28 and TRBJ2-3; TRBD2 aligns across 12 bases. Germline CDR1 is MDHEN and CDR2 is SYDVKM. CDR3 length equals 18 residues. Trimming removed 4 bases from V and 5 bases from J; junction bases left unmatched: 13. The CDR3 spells CASSSSPTSGSDVDTQYF. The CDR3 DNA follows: TGTGCCAGCAGTTCCTCCCCGACTAGCGGGAGCGACGTAGATACGCAGTATTTT.

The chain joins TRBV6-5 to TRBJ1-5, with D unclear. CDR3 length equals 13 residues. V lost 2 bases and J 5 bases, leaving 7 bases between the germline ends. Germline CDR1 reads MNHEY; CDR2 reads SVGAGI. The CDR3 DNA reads TGTGCCAGCAGTTACGACACTTATCAGCCCCAGCATTTT. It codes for CASSYDTYQPQHF.

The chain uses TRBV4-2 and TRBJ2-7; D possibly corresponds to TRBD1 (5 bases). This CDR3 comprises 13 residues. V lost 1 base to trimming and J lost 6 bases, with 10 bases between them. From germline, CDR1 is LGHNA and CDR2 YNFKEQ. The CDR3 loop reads CASSQAPQGEQYF. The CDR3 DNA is TGTGCCAGCAGCCAAGCCCCGCAGGGCGAGCAGTACTTC.

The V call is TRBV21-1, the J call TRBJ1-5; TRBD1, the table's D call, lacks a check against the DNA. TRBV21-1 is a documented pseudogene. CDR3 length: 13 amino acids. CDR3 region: CASSSQANQPQHF. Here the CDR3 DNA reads TGTGCCAGTTCCTCACAGGCCAATCAGCCCCAGCATTTT.

CDR3 coding DNA: TGTGCCAGCAGCGCCGGGACAGGGGAGCTCACTGAAGCTTTCTTT. This translates into CASSAGTGELTEAFF. V gene TRBV28 combines with J gene TRBJ1-1, with 10 bases aligning to TRBD1. J gave up 4 bases and V 6 bases, and 8 bases lay outside the gene matches. Germline assignment: CDR1 MDHEN and CDR2 SYDVKM. The CDR3 contains 15 residues.

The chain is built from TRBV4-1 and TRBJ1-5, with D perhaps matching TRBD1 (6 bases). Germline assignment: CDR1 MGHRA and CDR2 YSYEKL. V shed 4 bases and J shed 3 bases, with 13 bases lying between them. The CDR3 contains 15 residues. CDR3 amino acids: CASSLTNRANQPQHF. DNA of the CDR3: TGCGCCAGCAGCCTAACGAACAGGGCCAATCAGCCCCAGCATTTT.